These 5 T cell receptor beta chains came from one sample sequenced in a study of control samples from healthy donors and cancer patients. The data were produced by immunoSEQ multiplex PCR, yet TCRdb's version contains in-frame clones alone and is incomplete. Among approximately 120,000 clones listed, 80% to 90% were seen once. Sample: blood. The receptors shown here come from a man between 60 and 75 years old in good health.

This chain uses TRBV5-4 with TRBJ2-1; TRBD2 matches at 9 bases. Trimming cost V 4 bases and J 4 bases; bases outside gene matches: 6. Germline CDR1 SGHNT, CDR2 YYREEE (reference sequence). The CDR3 is made up of 15 amino acids. CDR3 DNA: TGTGCCAGCAGCCGTGCGGGGGGGCCTTACAATGAGCAGTTCTTC. As protein: CASSRAGGPYNEQFF.

This chain joins TRBV2 and TRBJ1-4, with D hard to call. The V gene lost 5 bases and the J gene lost 7 bases, with 2 bases spanning the gap. Germline lookup yields CDR1 SNHLY and CDR2 FYNNEI. The CDR3 runs to 10 residues. The DNA of the CDR3 is TGTGCCAGCAGTAGTGAAAAACTGTTTTTT. Residues: CASSSEKLFF. Based on the CDR3 plus reference TRBV2 and TRBJ1-4, the full variable domain is EPEVTQTPSHQVTQMGQEVILRCVPISNHLYFYWYRQILGQKVEFLVSFYNNEISEKSEIFDDQFSVERPDGSNFTLKIRSTKLEDSAMYFCASSSEKLFFGSGTQLSVL.

The V call is TRBV27, the J call TRBJ2-2; D is ambiguous. Germline assignment: CDR1 MNHEY and CDR2 SMNVEV (reference sequence). CDR3 length equals 12 residues. V lost 3 bases, J lost 6 bases, and 5 bases lay in between. CDR3 amino acids: CASSFLSGELFF. CDR3 coding DNA: TGTGCCAGCAGTTTCCTATCCGGGGAGCTGTTTTTT.

The chain uses TRBV7-2 and TRBJ2-3, with unresolved D. The germline V and J ends were trimmed by 1 base and 5 bases, with 7 bases remaining between them. This CDR3 has 13 amino acids. Germline lookup yields CDR1 SGHTA and CDR2 FQGNSA. This CDR3 is CASSLVHGDTQYF. For the CDR3, the DNA is TGTGCCAGCAGCTTAGTTCACGGAGATACGCAGTATTTT.

The rearrangement links TRBV6-6 to TRBJ1-5; D perhaps matches TRBD1 (5 bases). V was pared by 6 bases and J by 0 bases, with 9 bases between. The CDR3 runs 14 residues. Germline V lookup: CDR1 MNHNY, CDR2 SVGAGI (reference sequence). The CDR3 protein is CASSRGDSNQPQHF. As DNA, the CDR3 is TGTGCCAGCAGCCGAGGGGATAGCAATCAGCCCCAGCATTTT.